Sequencing of this TCR beta chain was carried out in a study of blood T cell repertoires in COVID-19. Original data processing: Amplification from reference gene primers served as the basis for estimated nucleated cell counts. Produced via immunoSEQ multiplex PCR; TCRdb's table is partial and in-frame only. The V and J calls and the clone size are those of that table, but D and trimming were determined from the DNA. The sample lists 250,000 to 300,000 clones; about nine tenths were seen once. This CDR3 is 12 amino acids long. Germline CDR1 reads SGHVS; CDR2 reads FQNEAQ. V dropped 8 bases and J dropped 2 bases, with 9 bases sitting between them.

This sequence was found in a woman younger than 45 with COVID-19, enrolled during active disease. The rearrangement joins TRBV7-8 to TRBJ1-2; tentative D call: TRBD1 (6 bases). The source material was peripheral blood. CDR3 loop: CASSGANYGYTF. In nucleotides, the CDR3 is TGTGCCAGCTCAGGGGCCAACTATGGCTACACCTTC.